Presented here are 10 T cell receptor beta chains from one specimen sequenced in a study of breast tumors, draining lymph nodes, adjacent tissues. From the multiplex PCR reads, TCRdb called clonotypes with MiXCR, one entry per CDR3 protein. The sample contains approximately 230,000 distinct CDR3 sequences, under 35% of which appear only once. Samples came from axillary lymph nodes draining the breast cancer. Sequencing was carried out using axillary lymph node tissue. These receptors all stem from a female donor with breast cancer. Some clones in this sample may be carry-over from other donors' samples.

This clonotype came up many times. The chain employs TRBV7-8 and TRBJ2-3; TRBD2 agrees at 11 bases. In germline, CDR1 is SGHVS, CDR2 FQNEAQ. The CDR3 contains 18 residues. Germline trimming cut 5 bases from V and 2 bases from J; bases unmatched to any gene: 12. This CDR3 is CASSRLAGGPADTDTQYF. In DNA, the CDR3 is TGTGCCAGCAGCAGATTAGCGGGAGGGCCGGCGGACACAGATACGCAGTATTTT.

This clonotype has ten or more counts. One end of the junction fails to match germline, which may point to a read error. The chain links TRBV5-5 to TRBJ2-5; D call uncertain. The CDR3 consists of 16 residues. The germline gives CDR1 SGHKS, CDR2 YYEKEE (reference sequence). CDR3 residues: CASSLFTATVQKTQYF. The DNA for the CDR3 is TGTGCCAGCAGCTTATTTACAGCCACGGTCCAAAAGACCCAGTACTTC.

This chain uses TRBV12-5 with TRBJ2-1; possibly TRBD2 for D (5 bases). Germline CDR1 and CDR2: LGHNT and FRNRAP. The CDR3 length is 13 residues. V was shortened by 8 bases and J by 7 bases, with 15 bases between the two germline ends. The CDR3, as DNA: TGTGCTAGTCACGCACGGGGTGGTAATGAGCAGTTCTTC. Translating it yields CASHARGGNEQFF.

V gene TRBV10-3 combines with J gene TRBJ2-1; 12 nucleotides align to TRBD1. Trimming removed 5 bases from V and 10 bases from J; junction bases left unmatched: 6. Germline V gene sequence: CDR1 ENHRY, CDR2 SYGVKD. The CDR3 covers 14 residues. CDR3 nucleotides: TGTGCCATCAGTACGGGACAGGGGGCATTCGAGCAGTTCTTC. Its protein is CAISTGQGAFEQFF.

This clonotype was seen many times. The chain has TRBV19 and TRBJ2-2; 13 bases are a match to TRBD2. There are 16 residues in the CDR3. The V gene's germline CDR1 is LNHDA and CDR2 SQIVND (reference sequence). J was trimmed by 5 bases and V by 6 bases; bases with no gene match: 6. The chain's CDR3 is CASSWTSGRGTGELFF. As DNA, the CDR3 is TGTGCCAGTAGCTGGACTAGCGGGAGAGGTACCGGGGAGCTGTTTTTT.

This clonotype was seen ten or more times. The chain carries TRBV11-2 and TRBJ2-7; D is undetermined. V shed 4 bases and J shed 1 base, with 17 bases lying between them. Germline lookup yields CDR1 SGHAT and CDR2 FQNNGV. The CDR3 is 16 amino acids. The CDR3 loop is CASSYARDTGSYEQYF. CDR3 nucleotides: TGTGCCAGCAGCTACGCAAGAGACACCGGATCCTACGAGCAGTACTTC.

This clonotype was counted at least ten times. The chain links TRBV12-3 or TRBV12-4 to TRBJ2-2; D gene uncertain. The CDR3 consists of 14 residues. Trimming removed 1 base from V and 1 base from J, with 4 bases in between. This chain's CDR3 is CASSLGENTGELFF. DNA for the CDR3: TGTGCCAGCAGTTTAGGCGAGAACACCGGGGAGCTGTTTTTT.

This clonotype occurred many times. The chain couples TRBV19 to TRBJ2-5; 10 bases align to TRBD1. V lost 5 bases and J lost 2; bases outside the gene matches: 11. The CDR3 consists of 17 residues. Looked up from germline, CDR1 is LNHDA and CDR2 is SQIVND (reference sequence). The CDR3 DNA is TGTGCCAGTAGTCAGATGGGGACAGGGGTTGGACAAGAGACCCAGTACTTC. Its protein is CASSQMGTGVGQETQYF.

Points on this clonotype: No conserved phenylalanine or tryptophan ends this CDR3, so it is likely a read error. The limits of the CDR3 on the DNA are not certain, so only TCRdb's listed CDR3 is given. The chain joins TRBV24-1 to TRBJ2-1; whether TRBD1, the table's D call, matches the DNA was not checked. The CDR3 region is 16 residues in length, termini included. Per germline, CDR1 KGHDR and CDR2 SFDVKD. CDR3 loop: CATSDVAGTAYEQYFG.

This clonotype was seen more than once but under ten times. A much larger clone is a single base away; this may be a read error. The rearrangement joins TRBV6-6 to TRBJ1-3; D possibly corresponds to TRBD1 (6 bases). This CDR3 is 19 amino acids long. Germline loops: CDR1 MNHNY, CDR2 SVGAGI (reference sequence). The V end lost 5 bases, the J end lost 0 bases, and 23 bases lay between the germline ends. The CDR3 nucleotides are TGTGCCAGCAGTCCCACTCGTGGCAGGGGACCCCTCTCTGGAAACACCATATATTTT. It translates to CASSPTRGRGPLSGNTIYF.